A single sample gave rise to the 19 T cell receptor beta chains below, sequenced in a study of T cells in Graves' hyperthyroidism and ophthalmopathy. The source material, RNA transcripts, was used to amplify TCR beta CDR3 regions. During a first-round RT-PCR of the TCR CDR3, the HTBI primer set was used. TCRdb redid the calling of the multiplex PCR reads with MiXCR, one entry per CDR3 protein. Among some 360,000 distinct CDR3 sequences, 18% were seen once, and the ten largest hold 15% to 18%. Sequencing was done on a sample of blood. All receptors come from a middle-aged woman with Graves' ophthalmopathy.

This clonotype was detected a few times. One junction end disagrees with the germline gene, perhaps due to a read error. The chain joins TRBV11-2 to TRBJ2-7, with a tentative D call TRBD1 (6 bases). Per germline, CDR1 SGHAT and CDR2 FQNNGV. This CDR3 spans 14 amino acids. The CDR3 protein is CASSSFRGTYGQYF. In nucleotides, the CDR3 is TGTGCCAGCAGCTCATTCAGGGGAACCTACGGGCAGTACTTC. Supplemented by reference TRBV11-2 and TRBJ2-7, the full variable domain reads EAGVAQSPRYKIIEKRQSVAFWCNPISGHATLYWYQQILGQGPKLLIQFQNNGVVDDSQLPKDRFSAERLKGVDSTLKIQPAKLEDSAVYLCASSSFRGTYGQYFGPGTRLTVT.

This clonotype was counted ten times or more. V usage is TRBV25-1 and J usage is TRBJ2-2, with TRBD1 matching 8 bases. Germline CDR1 reads MGHDK; CDR2 reads SYGVNS. This CDR3 region has 15 residues. V trimming: 2 bases; J trimming: 6 bases; junction bases outside the gene matches: 5. CDR3 loop: CASSEPQGAAGELFF. The CDR3, as DNA: TGTGCCAGCAGTGAACCCCAGGGGGCTGCCGGGGAGCTGTTTTTT.

There are many counts of this clonotype. The V gene is TRBV11-2, the J gene TRBJ1-1, with D possibly TRBD1 on 5 matching bases. V lost 5 bases and J lost 5, with 21 bases in between. This CDR3 has 16 amino acids. Germline assignment: CDR1 SGHAT and CDR2 FQNNGV. CDR3 protein: CASSRPGAGRRTEAFF. In nucleotides, the CDR3 is TGTGCCAGCAGCCGGCCCGGGGCGGGTCGGAGGACTGAAGCTTTCTTT. The variable domain in full, completed from reference TRBV11-2 and TRBJ1-1, reads EAGVAQSPRYKIIEKRQSVAFWCNPISGHATLYWYQQILGQGPKLLIQFQNNGVVDDSQLPKDRFSAERLKGVDSTLKIQPAKLEDSAVYLCASSRPGAGRRTEAFFGQGTRLTVV.

This clonotype was picked up one time. The J gene is TRBJ2-5, the V gene TRBV12-3 or TRBV12-4; 10 bases match TRBD2. The trim removed 5 bases at V and 2 bases at J, leaving 8 bases unmatched. The CDR3 sequence is 16 residues long. CDR3 nucleotide sequence: TGTGCCAGCAGTCCCAAAGCGGGAGGGCGGCAAGAGACCCAGTACTTC. Its translation is CASSPKAGGRQETQYF.

This clonotype was seen at least ten times. This chain links TRBV5-1 with TRBJ2-2, with TRBD2 matching over 13 bases. This CDR3 is built from 19 residues. Germline-derived CDR1 and CDR2 are SGHRS and YFSETQ. V dropped 0 bases and J dropped 1; count of bases not matched to a gene: 6. CDR3 sequence (DNA): TGCGCCAGCAGCTTGGGACTAGCGGGAGGTATGCTGAACACCGGGGAGCTGTTTTTT. Translated, it gives CASSLGLAGGMLNTGELFF.

This chain links TRBV12-3 or TRBV12-4 with TRBJ1-1, with 10 nucleotides matching TRBD1. The CDR3 covers 14 residues. V shed 6 bases and J 6 bases; nucleotides not matched to a gene: 7. In nucleotides, the CDR3 is TGTGCCAGCAGGGGGGACAGGGGAGGGTCTGAAGCTTTCTTT. It yields the protein CASRGDRGGSEAFF.

The sample holds many counts of this clonotype. The chain carries TRBV12-3 or TRBV12-4 and TRBJ1-1; possibly TRBD1 for D (5 bases). The V end was cut by 0 bases, the J end by 5 bases, with 13 bases between. The CDR3 contains 15 residues. This CDR3 reads CASSLAGGLGTEAFF. In DNA, the CDR3 is TGTGCCAGCAGTTTAGCGGGGGGGTTGGGGACTGAAGCTTTCTTT.

The J gene is TRBJ2-7, the V gene TRBV3-1; D unresolved. The CDR3 has 14 amino acids. Germline loops: CDR1 LGHDT, CDR2 YNNKEL (reference sequence). With 1 base removed from V and 7 bases from J, the gap between germline ends came to 14 bases. The CDR3 protein is CASSQGHGSWEQYF. CDR3 DNA sequence: TGTGCCAGCAGCCAAGGCCATGGTTCTTGGGAGCAGTACTTC.

The chain employs TRBV7-2 and TRBJ2-5; D is unresolved. The V gene's germline CDR1 is SGHTA and CDR2 FQGNSA. Trimming took 1 base from V and 1 from J, leaving 10 bases between them. The CDR3 totals 15 residues. This CDR3 is CASSLGMGSQETQYF. CDR3 sequence (DNA): TGTGCCAGCAGCTTAGGAATGGGTTCCCAAGAGACCCAGTACTTC.

The V and J genes are TRBV6-2 or TRBV6-3 and TRBJ1-1; TRBD1 matches at 7 bases. The CDR3 has 14 amino acids. The J segment lost 4 bases and the V segment lost 2 bases, leaving 4 bases of the junction unmatched. CDR1 MNHEY and CDR2 SVGEGT come from the germline V gene. The CDR3 protein is CASSYRDRATEAFF. The CDR3 nucleotides read TGTGCCAGCAGTTACAGAGACAGGGCCACTGAAGCTTTCTTT.

The sample holds many counts of this clonotype. V gene TRBV28 combines with J gene TRBJ2-7, with 8 nucleotides matching TRBD2. Germline V CDR1 and CDR2: MDHEN, SYDVKM. Losses at the gene ends were 8 bases for V and 3 bases for J; bases not matched to a gene: 9. The CDR3 has 14 amino acids. CDR3 region: CASRGREAFYEQYF. The CDR3 nucleotides are TGTGCCAGCCGGGGGCGGGAGGCGTTCTACGAGCAGTACTTC.

This clonotype was counted many times. This sequence joins TRBV28 and TRBJ2-7; 10 bases agree with TRBD1. V shed 9 bases and J 3 bases; nucleotides not matched to a gene: 2. The CDR3 has 12 residues. Germline CDR1 MDHEN, CDR2 SYDVKM. The CDR3 is CASGQGVYEQYF. The CDR3 DNA sequence: TGTGCCAGTGGACAGGGGGTCTACGAGCAGTACTTC.

This clonotype was counted ten times or more. The chain links TRBV28 to TRBJ1-1; 9 positions match TRBD1. Germline lookup yields CDR1 MDHEN and CDR2 SYDVKM. With 5 bases clipped from V and 6 bases from J, the junction kept 10 bases outside the gene matches. The CDR3 has 15 amino acids. The CDR3 loop is CASSPGDREVAEAFF. CDR3 nucleotides: TGTGCCAGCAGTCCAGGGGACAGGGAGGTGGCTGAAGCTTTCTTT.

This chain uses TRBV6-1 with TRBJ2-3; D remains unclear. CDR1 is MNHNS and CDR2 is SASEGT in the germline V gene. The V end was cut by 3 bases, the J end by 4 bases, with 14 bases between. The CDR3 consists of 15 residues. DNA of the CDR3: TGTGCCAGCAGTGATGGCCTGGTGTTCGCAGATACGCAGTATTTT. It translates to CASSDGLVFADTQYF.

This clonotype has ten or more counts. The chain employs TRBV5-6 and TRBJ1-1, with a tentative D call TRBD1 (6 bases). The CDR3 spans 15 residues. Germline CDR1 and CDR2: SGHDT and YYEEEE. V dropped 5 bases and J dropped 4 bases, with 18 bases sitting between them. For the CDR3, the DNA is TGTGCCAGCAGTCCTGCAGGGGCGGCTGGCACTGAAGCTTTCTTT. Translation gives CASSPAGAAGTEAFF. The entire variable domain, with the rest obtained from reference TRBV5-6 and TRBJ1-1, is as follows: DAGVTQSPTHLIKTRGQQVTLRCSPKSGHDTVSWYQQALGQGPQFIFQYYEEEERQRGNFPDRFSGHQFPNYSSELNVNALLLGDSALYLCASSPAGAAGTEAFFGQGTRLTVV.

This clonotype has ten or more counts. The chain links TRBV18 to TRBJ1-2; 7 bases map to TRBD1. J was trimmed by 2 bases and V by 5 bases; bases with no gene match: 8. The CDR3 runs 15 residues. Germline V gene data show CDR1 as KGHSH and CDR2 as LQKENI. CDR3 sequence: CASSSTEDRNYGYTF. The CDR3 bases are TGTGCCAGCTCAAGTACCGAGGACAGGAACTATGGCTACACCTTC.

In this sample, this clonotype turned up a few times. This may arise from a read error, as a much more abundant clone is one base away. CDR3 DNA: TGTGCCAGCCGCTTAGGCAGGGGGCTCACTAGGGGAGGACCAGATGCGCAGTATTTT. Translation: CASRLGRGLTRGGPDAQYF. The chain has TRBV11-2 and TRBJ2-3; 8 bases are a match to TRBD1. The CDR3 has 19 residues. CDR1 and CDR2 (germline): SGHAT, FQNNGV.

The sample holds many counts of this clonotype. The genes are TRBV6-8 and TRBJ2-7, with 7 bases aligning to TRBD1. V shed 3 bases, J shed 2 bases, and the junction held 10 bases outside the gene matches. Germline-derived CDR1 and CDR2 are MNHGY and SAAAGT. The CDR3 loop spans 16 amino acids. CDR3 coding DNA: TGTGCCAGCAGTTATCCGGGACAGACTCATCCCTACGAGCAGTACTTC. Its protein product is CASSYPGQTHPYEQYF.

The count of this clonotype is one. The chain carries TRBV27 and TRBJ1-1; 8 bases line up with TRBD1. CDR1 and CDR2 from the germline V gene are MNHEY and SMNVEV (reference sequence). V trimming: 3 bases; J trimming: 0 bases; junction bases outside the gene matches: 3. This CDR3 has 15 amino acids. CDR3 loop: CASSLTGAVNTEAFF. The CDR3 coding sequence is TGTGCCAGCAGTTTGACAGGGGCGGTGAACACTGAAGCTTTCTTT.